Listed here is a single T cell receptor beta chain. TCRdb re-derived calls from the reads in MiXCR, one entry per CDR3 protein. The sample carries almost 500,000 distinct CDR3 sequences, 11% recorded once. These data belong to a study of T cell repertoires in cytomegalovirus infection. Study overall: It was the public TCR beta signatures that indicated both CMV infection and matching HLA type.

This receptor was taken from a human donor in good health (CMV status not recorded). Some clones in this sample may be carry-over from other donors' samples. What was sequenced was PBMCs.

CDR3 protein: CASSQDYGDNQPQHF. CDR3 in DNA: TGCGCCAGCAGCCAAGATTACGGTGACAATCAGCCCCAGCATTTT. The chain carries TRBV4-1 and TRBJ1-5, with D uncertain. The CDR3 contains 15 residues. Looked up from germline, CDR1 is MGHRA and CDR2 is YSYEKL. V was shortened by 0 bases and J by 3 bases, with 9 bases between the two germline ends.